This T cell receptor (beta chain) was observed in a study of cytomegalovirus exposure and HLA in healthy donors. Study-level findings and limits: Another analysis was done later, and it associated 17,000 or so TCR beta sequences with HLA alleles at 0.05 false discovery rate. Altogether, 150 to 200 TCR beta chains were recorded as cytomegalovirus-associated.

CDR1 and CDR2 (germline): LGHNT, FRNRAP. This CDR3 comprises 14 residues. V gave up 7 bases and J gave up 0 bases, with 10 bases separating them. The PCR contained 60 Vbeta and 13 Jbeta primers. Sequencing used immunoSEQ multiplex PCR; TCRdb keeps in-frame clones, though not all of them. The sample consists of 100,000 to 150,000 clones, approximately 82% of them appearing once. Details on this clone: Its antigen is not identified.

The TCR comes from a man aged 35 to 55 in good health and CMV-seronegative. The V call is TRBV12-5, the J call TRBJ2-1; D unclear. The source material was PBMCs. The CDR3 DNA reads as TGTGCTAGTGCCCTCTTGAGCTCCTACAATGAGCAGTTCTTC. It yields the protein CASALLSSYNEQFF.